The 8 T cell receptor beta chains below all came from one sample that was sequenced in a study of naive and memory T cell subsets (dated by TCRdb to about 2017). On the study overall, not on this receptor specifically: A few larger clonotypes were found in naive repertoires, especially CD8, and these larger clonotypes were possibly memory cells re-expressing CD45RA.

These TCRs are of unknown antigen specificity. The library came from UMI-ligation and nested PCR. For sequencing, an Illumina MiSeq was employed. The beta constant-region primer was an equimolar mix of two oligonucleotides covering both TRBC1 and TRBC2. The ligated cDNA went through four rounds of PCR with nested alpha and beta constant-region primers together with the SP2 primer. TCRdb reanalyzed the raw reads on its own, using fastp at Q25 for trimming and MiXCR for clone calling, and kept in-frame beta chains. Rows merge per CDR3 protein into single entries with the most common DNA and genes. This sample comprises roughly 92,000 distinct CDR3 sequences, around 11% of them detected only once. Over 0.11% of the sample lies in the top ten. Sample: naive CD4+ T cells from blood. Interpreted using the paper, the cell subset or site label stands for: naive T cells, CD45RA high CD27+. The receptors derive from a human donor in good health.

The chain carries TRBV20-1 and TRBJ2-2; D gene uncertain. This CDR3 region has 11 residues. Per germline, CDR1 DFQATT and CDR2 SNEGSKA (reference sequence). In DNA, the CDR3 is TGCAGCGCGCCGGAGTCCGGGGAGCTGTTTTTT. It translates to CSAPESGELFF.

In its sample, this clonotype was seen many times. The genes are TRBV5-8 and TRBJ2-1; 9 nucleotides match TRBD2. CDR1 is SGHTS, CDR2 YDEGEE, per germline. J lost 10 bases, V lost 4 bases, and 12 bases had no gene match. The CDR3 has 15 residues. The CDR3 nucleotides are TGTGCCAGCAGCCCCCGACTAGCGGAGGGTCGAGAGCAGTTCTTC. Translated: CASSPRLAEGREQFF.

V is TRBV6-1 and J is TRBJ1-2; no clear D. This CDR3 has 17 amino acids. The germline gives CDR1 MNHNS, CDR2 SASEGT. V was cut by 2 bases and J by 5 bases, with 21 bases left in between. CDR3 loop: CASSEPGRTVFPYGYTF. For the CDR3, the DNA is TGTGCCAGCAGTGAACCGGGTCGTACAGTCTTCCCTTATGGCTACACCTTC.

CDR3: CASSLRSRPDEQYF. The CDR3 region has the DNA TGTGCCAGCAGCCTAAGGTCTAGGCCCGACGAGCAGTACTTC. The rearrangement joins TRBV7-2 to TRBJ2-7; no clear D. Between the trimmed V and J ends, which lost 5 bases and 5 bases, there was a span of 16 bases. Germline V lookup: CDR1 SGHTA, CDR2 FQGNSA. The CDR3 has 14 residues.

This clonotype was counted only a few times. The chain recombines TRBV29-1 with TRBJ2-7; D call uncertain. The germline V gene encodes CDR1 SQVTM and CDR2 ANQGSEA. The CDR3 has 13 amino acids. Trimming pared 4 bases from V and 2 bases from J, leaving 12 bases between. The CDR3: CSVVGTRTYEQYF. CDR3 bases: TGCAGCGTTGTAGGCACCCGAACCTACGAGCAGTACTTC.

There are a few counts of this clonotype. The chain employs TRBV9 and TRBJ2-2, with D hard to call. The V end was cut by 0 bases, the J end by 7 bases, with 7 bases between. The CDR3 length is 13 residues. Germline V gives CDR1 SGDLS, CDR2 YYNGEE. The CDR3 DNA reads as TGTGCCAGCAGCGTAGACCTATTCGGGGAGCTGTTTTTT. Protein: CASSVDLFGELFF. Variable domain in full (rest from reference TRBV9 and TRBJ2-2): DSGVTQTPKHLITATGQRVTLRCSPRSGDLSVYWYQQSLDQGLQFLIQYYNGEERAKGNILERFSAQQFPDLHSELNLSSLELGDSALYFCASSVDLFGELFFGEGSRLTVL.

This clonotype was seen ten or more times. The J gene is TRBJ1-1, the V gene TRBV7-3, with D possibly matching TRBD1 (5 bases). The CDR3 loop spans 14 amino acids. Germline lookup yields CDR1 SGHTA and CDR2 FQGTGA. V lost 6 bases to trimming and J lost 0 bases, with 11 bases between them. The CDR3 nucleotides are TGTGCCAGCAGTCAGACAGACATGAACACTGAAGCTTTCTTT. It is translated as CASSQTDMNTEAFF. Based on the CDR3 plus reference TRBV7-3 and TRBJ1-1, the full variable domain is GAGVSQTPSNKVTEKGKYVELRCDPISGHTALYWYRQSLGQGPEFLIYFQGTGAADDSGLPNDRFFAVRPEGSVSTLKIQRTERGDSAVYLCASSQTDMNTEAFFGQGTRLTVV.

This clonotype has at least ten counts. Written as DNA, the CDR3 is TGCGCCAGCAGCCGGGGGACAGGATCTCCCTACGAGCAGTACTTC. Translation: CASSRGTGSPYEQYF. J is TRBJ2-7 and V is TRBV4-3, with 8 bases matching TRBD1. From germline, CDR1 is LGHNA and CDR2 YSLEER. The length of the CDR3 is 15 residues. The ends lost 4 bases at V and 2 bases at J; junction bases unmatched: 7.